The clone carrying this T cell receptor beta chain was seen a few times. These data originate in a study of T-cell reconstitution after alpha-beta-depleted transplantation in children. Preparing the TCRbeta library involved the use of unique molecular identifiers. MiXCR, run by TCRdb on the PCR reads, gives a single entry per CDR3 protein. Of under 250,000 distinct CDR3 sequences listed, roughly 18% were seen once; the top ten hold 35% to 50%. Deletions cut 0 bases from V and 1 base from J, with 8 bases between. Germline CDR1 and CDR2: SGHRS and YFSETQ. This CDR3 spans 14 amino acids. The origin of this receptor is a male patient between 2 and 10 years old who had a stem cell transplant for acute lymphoblastic leukemia, so the T cells may come from the graft donor. The sequenced sample was PBMCs, mostly from graft donor cells, obtained 360 days after TCRalphabeta/CD19-depleted stem cell transplant. The chain combines TRBV5-1 with TRBJ2-7; maybe TRBD1 (6 bases). CDR3 protein: CASSLDRDSYEQYF. The CDR3 coding sequence is TGCGCCAGCAGCTTGGACAGGGATTCCTACGAGCAGTACTTC. The variable domain in full, completed from reference TRBV5-1 and TRBJ2-7, reads KAGVTQTPRYLIKTRGQQVTLSCSPISGHRSVSWYQQTPGQGLQFLFEYFSETQRNKGNFPGRFSGRQFSNSRSEMNVSTLELGDSALYLCASSLDRDSYEQYFGPGTRLTVT.